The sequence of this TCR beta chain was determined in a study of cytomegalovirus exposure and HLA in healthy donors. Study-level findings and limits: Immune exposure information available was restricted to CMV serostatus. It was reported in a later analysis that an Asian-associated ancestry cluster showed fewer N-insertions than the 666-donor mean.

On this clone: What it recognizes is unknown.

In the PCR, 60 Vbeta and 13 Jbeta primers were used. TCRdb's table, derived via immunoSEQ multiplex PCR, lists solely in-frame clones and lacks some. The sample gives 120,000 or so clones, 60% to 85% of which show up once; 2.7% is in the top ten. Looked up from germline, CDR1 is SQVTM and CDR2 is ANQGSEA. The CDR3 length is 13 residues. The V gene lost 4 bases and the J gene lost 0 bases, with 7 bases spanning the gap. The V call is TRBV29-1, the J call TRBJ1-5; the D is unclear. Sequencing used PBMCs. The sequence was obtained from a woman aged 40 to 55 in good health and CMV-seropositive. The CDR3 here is CSVAGDSNQPQHF. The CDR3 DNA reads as TGCAGCGTTGCGGGAGATAGCAATCAGCCCCAGCATTTT.